The 22 T cell receptor beta chains below all came from one sample that was sequenced in a study of T cells in Graves' hyperthyroidism and ophthalmopathy. Amplified TCR beta CDR3 regions derived from RNA transcripts. With the HTBI primer set, the TCR CDR3 went through a first round of RT-PCR. TCRdb reprocessed the multiplex PCR reads via MiXCR and lists one record per CDR3 protein. The table records about half a million distinct CDR3 sequences, 24% of them present only once. The specimen sequenced was blood. The receptor source for this set is a woman in her thirties with Graves' ophthalmopathy.

This clonotype occurred many times. This chain links TRBV11-2 with TRBJ2-7; D gene uncertain. Trimming cost V 3 bases and J 6 bases, with 12 bases left between them. The CDR3 has 13 residues. Looked up from germline, CDR1 is SGHAT and CDR2 is FQNNGV. CDR3 nucleotide sequence: TGTGCCAGCAGCTTTAGGCCCGAGCTCGAGCAGTACTTC. Its protein product is CASSFRPELEQYF.

This clonotype was recorded at least ten times. The V call is TRBV6-5, the J call TRBJ2-5; 13 nucleotides match TRBD2. Germline-derived CDR1 and CDR2 are MNHEY and SVGAGI. The CDR3 runs to 15 residues. Losses at the gene ends were 8 bases for V and 1 base for J; bases not matched to a gene: 4. Here the CDR3 DNA reads TGTGCCAGCGGGACTAGCGGGGCTCTCCAAGAGACCCAGTACTTC. It specifies CASGTSGALQETQYF.

This clonotype has only a few counts. This chain connects TRBV20-1 to TRBJ1-1; 7 bases agree with TRBD1. Germline values: CDR1 DFQATT, CDR2 SNEGSKA (reference sequence). With 2 bases clipped from V and 0 bases from J, the junction kept 6 bases outside the gene matches. The CDR3 has 15 residues. The CDR3 region has the DNA TGCAGTGCTAGATTCCTACAGGGGATGAACACTGAAGCTTTCTTT. This encodes CSARFLQGMNTEAFF.

V and J are TRBV2 and TRBJ1-5; 8 nucleotides agree with TRBD1. In germline, CDR1 is SNHLY, CDR2 FYNNEI. The CDR3 consists of 15 residues. The V gene end was trimmed by 7 bases and the J gene end by 3 bases; junction bases not matched to a gene: 8. DNA of the CDR3: TGTGCCAGCACGAAGACAGGGGTCTCCAATCAGCCCCAGCATTTT. This gives the protein CASTKTGVSNQPQHF.

This clonotype showed up just a few times. The chain is built from TRBV19 and TRBJ2-7; TRBD1 aligns across 7 bases. The CDR3 is 13 residues long. The germline gives CDR1 LNHDA, CDR2 SQIVND (reference sequence). J gave up 6 bases and V 3 bases, and 5 bases lay outside the gene matches. CDR3 nucleotide sequence: TGTGCCAGTAGTATCTCACAGGGGACCGAGCAGTACTTC. Its translation: CASSISQGTEQYF.

The CDR3 is CASSPESGVAGAFF. The CDR3 DNA follows: TGTGCCAGCTCACCTGAGTCGGGGGTCGCCGGGGCTTTCTTT. This chain joins TRBV18 and TRBJ1-1, with D possibly being TRBD1 (5 bases). The germline V gene encodes CDR1 KGHSH and CDR2 LQKENI. This CDR3 has 14 residues. V gave up 3 bases and J gave up 11 bases, with 19 bases separating them.

This clonotype appeared many times. The chain carries TRBV6-1 and TRBJ2-7; 11 positions match TRBD1. V lost 6 bases and J lost 6; bases outside the gene matches: 10. CDR1 is MNHNS and CDR2 is SASEGT in the germline V gene. The CDR3 length is 15 residues. This CDR3 is CASRIQGQGVFEQYF. In DNA form, the CDR3 reads TGTGCCAGCAGAATCCAGGGACAGGGGGTGTTCGAGCAGTACTTC.

This clonotype was recorded once. The V call is TRBV6-2 or TRBV6-3, the J call TRBJ1-2; D unclear. The CDR3 has 11 residues. Looked up from germline, CDR1 is MNHEY and CDR2 is SVGEGT. The V gene lost 2 bases and the J gene lost 7 bases, with 5 bases spanning the gap. The CDR3 reads CASSYPVGYTF. CDR3 sequence (DNA): TGTGCCAGCAGTTACCCAGTTGGCTACACCTTC.

This clonotype was detected many times. The chain has TRBV7-2 and TRBJ2-5, with D possibly matching TRBD2 (8 bases). Per the germline V gene, CDR1 is SGHTA and CDR2 is FQGNSA. Trimming took 10 bases from V and 3 from J, leaving 18 bases between them. The CDR3 loop spans 14 amino acids. Here the CDR3 DNA reads TGTGCCACGGGGGGGGGGACAGCCGAAGAGACCCAGTACTTC. It specifies CATGGGTAEETQYF.

At least ten counts were recorded for this clonotype. The gene calls are TRBV12-3 or TRBV12-4 and TRBJ2-5; TRBD1 is a possible D gene (5 bases). This CDR3 has 14 amino acids. V was pared by 6 bases and J by 3 bases, with 14 bases between. CDR3 amino acids: CASRQTAREETQYF. The CDR3 coding sequence is TGTGCCAGCAGGCAGACAGCTAGGGAAGAGACCCAGTACTTC.

The rearrangement links TRBV6-1 to TRBJ1-5, with a weak D call TRBD1 (5 bases). The CDR3 loop spans 14 amino acids. Trimming pared 7 bases from V and 3 bases from J, leaving 13 bases between. Germline CDR1 MNHNS, CDR2 SASEGT. CDR3 loop: CASTPGRVNQPQHF. The CDR3 bases are TGTGCCAGCACCCCGGGCAGGGTCAATCAGCCCCAGCATTTT.

This clonotype turned up a few times. The J gene is TRBJ2-2, the V gene TRBV30; maybe TRBD2 (10 bases). This CDR3 has 15 amino acids. Germline loops: CDR1 GTSNPN, CDR2 SVGIG (reference sequence). V dropped 8 bases and J dropped 8 bases, with 24 bases sitting between them. The CDR3 is CALQGASGSWGELFF. The CDR3 DNA sequence: TGTGCCCTACAGGGGGCTAGCGGGAGTTGGGGGGAGCTGTTTTTT.

The rearrangement links TRBV5-5 to TRBJ1-5; D gene uncertain. V was pared by 1 base and J by 6 bases, with 11 bases between. Germline V gene lookup returns CDR1 SGHKS and CDR2 YYEKEE (reference sequence). This CDR3 has 14 amino acids. The CDR3 is CASSLMSEVQPQHF. CDR3 DNA sequence: TGTGCCAGCAGCTTGATGTCAGAAGTTCAGCCCCAGCATTTT.

This chain uses TRBV13 with TRBJ2-7, with 10 bases aligning to TRBD2. This CDR3 has 16 residues. Germline V gene lookup returns CDR1 PRHDT and CDR2 FYEKMQ (reference sequence). V lost 0 bases and J lost 2; bases outside the gene matches: 4. The CDR3 loop reads CASSLGQLAGPYEQYF. The CDR3 region has the DNA TGTGCCAGCAGCTTAGGTCAACTAGCGGGACCCTACGAGCAGTACTTC.

V is TRBV30 and J is TRBJ2-2; D is possibly TRBD1 or TRBD2 (5 bases each). The V gene lost 0 bases and the J gene lost 0 bases, with 8 bases spanning the gap. Germline V gives CDR1 GTSNPN, CDR2 SVGIG (reference sequence). The CDR3 consists of 15 residues. CDR3 loop: CAWSVGTANTGELFF. CDR3 nucleotides: TGTGCCTGGAGTGTTGGGACGGCGAACACCGGGGAGCTGTTTTTT.

This clonotype was recorded many times. The CDR3 bases are TGTGCCAGCAGTGACTCTAGGACAGGGAACTATGGCTACACCTTC. It encodes CASSDSRTGNYGYTF. This chain joins TRBV6-4 and TRBJ1-2; 8 nucleotides line up with TRBD1. Germline CDR1 reads MRHNA; CDR2 reads SNTAGT. Losses at the gene ends were 0 bases for V and 2 bases for J; bases not matched to a gene: 2. This CDR3 region has 15 residues.

The V and J genes are TRBV6-8 and TRBJ2-7; possibly TRBD1 or TRBD2 for D (5 bases each). The length of the CDR3 is 12 residues. The V and J ends lost 1 base and 7 bases respectively, with 8 bases between them. The V gene's germline CDR1 is MNHGY and CDR2 SAAAGT. CDR3 sequence: CASSYFGAEQYF. For the CDR3, the DNA is TGTGCCAGCAGTTACTTCGGGGCTGAGCAGTACTTC.

In this sample, this clonotype turned up many times. The chain employs TRBV12-5 and TRBJ1-2; TRBD1 agrees at 9 bases. Germline-derived CDR1 and CDR2 are LGHNT and FRNRAP. This CDR3 region has 20 residues. The ends lost 1 base at V and 3 bases at J; junction bases unmatched: 18. The CDR3 sequence: CASGLAIKPGQGIFYYGYTF. As DNA, the CDR3 is TGTGCTAGTGGTTTGGCGATTAAACCGGGACAGGGCATATTTTACTATGGCTACACCTTC.

This clonotype was observed a single time. The junction departs from the called germline gene at one end, perhaps through a read error. The chain employs TRBV12-3 or TRBV12-4 and TRBJ2-7, with no clear D. This CDR3 spans 13 amino acids. DNA for the CDR3: TGTGCCAGCAGTTTCATAGGCTCCTACGATCAGTACTTC. Its translation: CASSFIGSYDQYF.

J is TRBJ2-7 and V is TRBV7-9; D not resolved. Trimming removed 1 base at V and 2 bases at J, with 12 bases between. Looked up from germline, CDR1 is SEHNR and CDR2 is FQNEAQ (reference sequence). This CDR3 is built from 15 residues. In DNA form, the CDR3 reads TGTGCCAGCAGCTTAGAGCCACAGAGGACCTACGAGCAGTACTTC. This translates into CASSLEPQRTYEQYF.

This clonotype was detected ten times or more. The chain joins TRBV11-1 to TRBJ1-1; the D is unclear. This CDR3 is 16 amino acids long. The V end was cut by 5 bases, the J end by 0 bases, with 16 bases between. Looked up from germline, CDR1 is SGHAT and CDR2 is FQDESV (reference sequence). CDR3 sequence: CASSPNRINLNTEAFF. The DNA of the CDR3 is TGTGCCAGCAGCCCCAATCGAATAAACCTGAACACTGAAGCTTTCTTT.

The chain has TRBV5-1 and TRBJ1-6, with D possibly being TRBD1 (6 bases). CDR1 is SGHRS and CDR2 is YFSETQ in the germline V gene. V dropped 0 bases and J dropped 5 bases, with 6 bases sitting between them. CDR3 length: 14 amino acids. CDR3 sequence: CASSLDRDNSPLHF. CDR3 sequence (DNA): TGCGCCAGCAGCTTGGACAGGGATAATTCACCCCTCCACTTT. The entire variable domain, with the rest obtained from reference TRBV5-1 and TRBJ1-6, is as follows: KAGVTQTPRYLIKTRGQQVTLSCSPISGHRSVSWYQQTPGQGLQFLFEYFSETQRNKGNFPGRFSGRQFSNSRSEMNVSTLELGDSALYLCASSLDRDNSPLHFGNGTRLTVT.